What follows are 11 T cell receptor beta chains derived from one specimen sequenced in a study of T cell responses to AZD1222 COVID-19 vaccine. Clones were read by immunoSEQ multiplex PCR, and TCRdb kept only the in-frame ones, dropping some. This table holds fewer than 150,000 clones, 93% found once. The specimen was peripheral blood, collected on day 0 of AZD1222 vaccination. These TCRs come from an adult in good health.

The J gene is TRBJ1-6, the V gene TRBV2; weak D call: TRBD1 (6 bases). The V gene's germline CDR1 is SNHLY and CDR2 FYNNEI. There are 13 residues in the CDR3. V lost 7 bases and J 9 bases, leaving 13 bases between the germline ends. CDR3 amino acids: CASNEGVGSPLHF. The DNA of the CDR3 is TGTGCCAGCAACGAGGGGGTCGGTTCACCCCTCCACTTT.

The chain is built from TRBV11-2 and TRBJ2-1; 7 bases are shared with TRBD1. The CDR3 is made up of 12 amino acids. CDR1 is SGHAT, CDR2 FQNNGV, per germline. J lost 7 bases, V lost 5 bases, and 2 bases had no gene match. The CDR3: CASSRQGNEQFF. As DNA, the CDR3 is TGTGCCAGCAGCCGACAGGGAAATGAGCAGTTCTTC.

The V gene is TRBV5-1, the J gene TRBJ2-1, with D uncertain. Germline values: CDR1 SGHRS, CDR2 YFSETQ. Trimming cost V 0 bases and J 1 base, with 8 bases left between them. CDR3 size: 15 residues. The CDR3 is CASSLAPWSYNEQFF. The CDR3 DNA reads TGCGCCAGCAGCTTGGCCCCCTGGTCCTACAATGAGCAGTTCTTC.

The gene calls are TRBV29-1 and TRBJ1-2, with TRBD1 identical over 9 bases. The J segment lost 0 bases and the V segment lost 4 bases, leaving 6 bases of the junction unmatched. CDR1 and CDR2 from the germline V gene are SQVTM and ANQGSEA. This CDR3 contains 15 residues. The CDR3 loop reads CSVGGQGGTNYGYTF. CDR3 sequence (DNA): TGCAGCGTTGGGGGACAGGGCGGGACTAACTATGGCTACACCTTC.

The CDR3 DNA reads TGTGCCAGCAGCTCAGATTGGGGTACTAATGAAAAACTGTTTTTT. It codes for CASSSDWGTNEKLFF. The chain has TRBV7-2 and TRBJ1-4, with D hard to call. The ends were cut back, 4 bases at V and 2 bases at J, with 11 bases in the middle. The germline CDR1 and CDR2 sequences are SGHTA and FQGNSA. The CDR3 is 15 amino acids. Drawing the rest from reference TRBV7-2 and TRBJ1-4, the complete variable domain is GAGVSQSPSNKVTEKGKDVELRCDPISGHTALYWYRQSLGQGLEFLIYFQGNSAPDKSGLPSDRFSAERTGGSVSTLTIQRTQQEDSAVYLCASSSDWGTNEKLFFGSGTQLSVL.

The genes are TRBV6-5 and TRBJ1-6; D unclear. The CDR3 runs to 14 residues. Germline loops: CDR1 MNHEY, CDR2 SVGAGI. With 2 bases removed from V and 4 bases from J, the gap between germline ends came to 6 bases. CDR3 amino acids: CASSYGHYNSPLHF. The CDR3 bases are TGTGCCAGCAGTTACGGGCATTATAATTCACCCCTCCACTTT.

The chain uses TRBV4-1 and TRBJ1-5, with 8 bases identical to TRBD1. There are 17 residues in the CDR3. Looked up from germline, CDR1 is MGHRA and CDR2 is YSYEKL. V was clipped by 0 bases and J by 7 bases; unmatched bases: 11. CDR3 DNA: TGCGCCAGCAGCCAAGAACAGGGGGTCAGCGGTAAGCAGCCCCAGCATTTT. Translated: CASSQEQGVSGKQPQHF.

This clone was recorded only once. V gene TRBV7-9 combines with J gene TRBJ2-5; D ambiguous. Trimming removed 1 base at V and 6 bases at J, with 6 bases between. Germline assignment: CDR1 SEHNR and CDR2 FQNEAQ (reference sequence). This CDR3 has 12 amino acids. CDR3 DNA sequence: TGTGCCAGCAGCTTAGTCGAGCAGACCCAGTACTTC. Its translation is CASSLVEQTQYF.

This sequence joins TRBV18 and TRBJ1-2, with 11 bases that match TRBD1. V shed 3 bases and J 3 bases; nucleotides not matched to a gene: 3. Germline loops: CDR1 KGHSH, CDR2 LQKENI. The CDR3 is made up of 15 amino acids. This chain's CDR3 is CASSPGTGGYYGYTF. CDR3 DNA: TGTGCCAGCTCACCCGGGACAGGGGGGTACTATGGCTACACCTTC.

The gene calls are TRBV18 and TRBJ2-7, with a weak D call TRBD1 (7 bases). V lost 6 bases and J lost 6, with 18 bases in between. Germline lookup yields CDR1 KGHSH and CDR2 LQKENI. This CDR3 comprises 14 residues. The CDR3 DNA is TGTGCCAGCTCCCGGACAGGTCTGGGGGGCGAGCAGTACTTC. Amino acid sequence: CASSRTGLGGEQYF.

The chain employs TRBV4-1 and TRBJ2-6, with TRBD1 as a possible D gene (6 bases). With 4 bases removed from V and 1 base from J, the gap between germline ends came to 23 bases. Germline V CDR1 and CDR2: MGHRA, YSYEKL. The CDR3 consists of 20 residues. DNA for the CDR3: TGCGCCAGCAGCCTCCACCTTCCCCAGGGGATGGTATCTGGGGCCAACGTCCTGACTTTC. The encoded protein is CASSLHLPQGMVSGANVLTF.